What follows is one TCR beta chain and its context. Its specificity is unknown. The CDR3 consists of 15 residues. CDR1 LNHDA and CDR2 SQIVND come from the germline V gene (reference sequence). Trimming removed 5 bases from V and 0 bases from J, with 11 bases in between. Libraries were prepared by immunoSEQ multiplex PCR; TCRdb keeps only in-frame clonotypes and omits some of them. The table shows approximately 110,000 clones, with approximately 85% occurring only once. This entry belongs to a study of T cell responses to AZD1222 COVID-19 vaccine. General study findings and limits: In the spike-specific TCR repertoire, nearly half reportedly target unmutated variant regions. At 160-218 and 743-854, vaccine-associated CD4 TCRs were dominant, and they spanned spike.

The source material was peripheral blood, sampled on day 0 of AZD1222 vaccination. The sequence was collected from an adult in good health. This chain links TRBV19 with TRBJ2-1; maybe TRBD2 (6 bases). The CDR3 region is CASSRGTFSYNEQFF. In DNA, the CDR3 is TGTGCCAGTAGTCGGGGGACCTTCTCCTACAATGAGCAGTTCTTC.